Following are 7 T cell receptor beta chains from one sample sequenced in a study of T cells in Graves' hyperthyroidism and ophthalmopathy. The CDR3 regions of TCR beta were amplified from RNA transcripts. When the TCR CDR3 underwent first-round RT-PCR, the HTBI primer set was used. TCRdb used MiXCR to reprocess the multiplex PCR reads, holding one entry per CDR3 protein. The sample has roughly 500,000 distinct CDR3 sequences, roughly 22% seen once. Sequenced input: blood. Receptor source: a woman between 65 and 79 years old with Graves' ophthalmopathy.

This chain links TRBV20-1 with TRBJ2-2; 11 nucleotides agree with TRBD2. Germline V gene data show CDR1 as DFQATT and CDR2 as SNEGSKA (reference sequence). Trimming cost V 3 bases and J 9 bases; bases outside gene matches: 9. This CDR3 spans 15 amino acids. The CDR3 coding sequence is TGCAGTGCTAGCGTAGCGGGAGGGGGCCCGAGGGAGCTGTTTTTT. This translates into CSASVAGGGPRELFF.

The chain couples TRBV10-3 to TRBJ2-7, with 8 bases fitting TRBD2. Germline trimming cut 6 bases from V and 2 bases from J; bases unmatched to any gene: 18. This CDR3 contains 18 residues. CDR1 and CDR2 from the germline V gene are ENHRY and SYGVKD. Written as DNA, the CDR3 is TGTGCCATCAGCCAAACACTAGCGGAGATATCTAAGACCTACGAGCAGTACTTC. The encoded protein is CAISQTLAEISKTYEQYF.

This clonotype was seen many times. The chain is built from TRBV29-1 and TRBJ2-5; 10 positions match TRBD2. The CDR3 is made up of 13 amino acids. V lost 4 bases and J lost 5; bases outside the gene matches: 4. The V gene's germline CDR1 is SQVTM and CDR2 ANQGSEA. CDR3 coding DNA: TGCAGCGTTGGCCCGACTAGCGGGGAGACCCAGTACTTC. This gives the protein CSVGPTSGETQYF.

This clonotype was detected only a few times. CDR3 in DNA: TGCAGCCTCCTGACAGGGGCTCCAGATACGCAGTATTTT. Protein sequence: CSLLTGAPDTQYF. This sequence joins TRBV29-1 and TRBJ2-3, with 8 bases that match TRBD1. V gave up 8 bases and J gave up 4 bases; unmatched junction bases: 8. The length of the CDR3 is 13 residues. From germline, CDR1 is SQVTM and CDR2 ANQGSEA.

This clonotype occurred many times. The J gene is TRBJ1-1, the V gene TRBV28; no definite D call. CDR1 is MDHEN, CDR2 SYDVKM, per germline. V lost 5 bases, J lost 6 bases, and 13 bases lay in between. This CDR3 has 13 residues. The CDR3 reads CASSLSQGPEAFF. The CDR3 nucleotides are TGTGCCAGCAGTCTCTCGCAAGGGCCTGAAGCTTTCTTT.

V and J are TRBV6-1 and TRBJ2-3; D is unclear. CDR1 is MNHNS and CDR2 is SASEGT in the germline V gene. The V gene lost 2 bases and the J gene lost 6 bases, with 12 bases spanning the gap. The CDR3 has 14 residues. CDR3 sequence reads: CASSESHPRDTQYF. CDR3 DNA sequence: TGTGCCAGCAGTGAATCCCATCCCCGGGATACGCAGTATTTT.

The chain carries TRBV5-1 and TRBJ2-3; TRBD2 matches 12 bases. Losses at the gene ends were 0 bases for V and 6 bases for J; bases not matched to a gene: 5. Germline V gene data show CDR1 as SGHRS and CDR2 as YFSETQ. The CDR3 consists of 16 residues. Written as DNA, the CDR3 is TGCGCCAGCAGCTTGGTGGCTAGCGGGAGGGCTGATACGCAGTATTTT. This translates into CASSLVASGRADTQYF.